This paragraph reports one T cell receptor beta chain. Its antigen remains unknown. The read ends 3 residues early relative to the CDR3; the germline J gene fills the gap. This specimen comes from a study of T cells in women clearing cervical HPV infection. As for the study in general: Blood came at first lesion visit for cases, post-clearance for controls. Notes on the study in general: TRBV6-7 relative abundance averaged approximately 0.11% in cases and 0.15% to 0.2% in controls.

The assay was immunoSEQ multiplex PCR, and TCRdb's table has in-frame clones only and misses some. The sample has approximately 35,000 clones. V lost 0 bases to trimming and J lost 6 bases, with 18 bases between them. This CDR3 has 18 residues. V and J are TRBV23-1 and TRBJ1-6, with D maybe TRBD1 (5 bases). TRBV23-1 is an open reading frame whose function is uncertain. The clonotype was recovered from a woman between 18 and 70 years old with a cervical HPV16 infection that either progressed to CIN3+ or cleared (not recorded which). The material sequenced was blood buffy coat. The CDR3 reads CASSQSTYGGSCNSPLHF. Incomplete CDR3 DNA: TGCGCCAGCAGTCAATCTACATACGGGGGGAGTTGTAATTCACCC.